These T cell receptor beta chains were read from a single sample in a study of blood T cell repertoires in COVID-19. Assay used: immunoSEQ multiplex PCR; TCRdb lists only in-frame clones, some missing. The sample lists tens of thousands of clones, approximately 90% occurring once. What was sequenced was peripheral blood. The receptors derive from a human donor with active COVID-19. The donor label of this sample is uncertain. Each CDR3 is given with its conserved first and last residue. D genes are given only for firm matches. Clone size is not always given. Where it is, it says once, few, many or a class for expanded clones.

v_call	d_call	j_call	clone_size	cdr3_nt	cdr3_aa
TRBV10-3	NA	TRBJ2-3	NA	TGTGCCATCGAGGCAGGGTCAACAGATACGCAGTATTTT	CAIEAGSTDTQYF
TRBV7-9	TRBD2	TRBJ2-1	NA	TGTGCCAGCAGAGTAGCGGGGAACACCTACAATGAGCAGTTCTTC	CASRVAGNTYNEQFF
TRBV6-5	TRBD2	TRBJ2-5	NA	TGTGCCAGCAGTTTCTACTACCCGGGGGGTGGGGAGACCCAGTACTTC	CASSFYYPGGGETQYF
TRBV6-2/TRBV6-3	TRBD2	TRBJ2-7	NA	TGTGCCAGCAGTTATCGACTAGCGGGGGTCAGCTACGAGCAGTACTTC	CASSYRLAGVSYEQYF
TRBV5-1	NA	TRBJ2-7	few	TGCGCCAGCAGCCGGGACACTTCCTACGAGCAGTACTTC	CASSRDTSYEQYF
TRBV4-1	TRBD1	TRBJ1-2	NA	TGCGCCAGCAGCCAAATCCCGGGACAGGGGGCCAGGGGCTACACCTTC	CASSQIPGQGARGYTF
TRBV7-6	NA	TRBJ2-6	NA	TGTGCCAGCAGCTTTAGGACAGCCCTCTCTGGGGCCAACGTCCTGACTTTC	CASSFRTALSGANVLTF
TRBV19	NA	TRBJ2-4	NA	TGTGCCAGTAGTCCATCCTATGTAGCCAAAAACATTCAGTACTTC	CASSPSYVAKNIQYF
TRBV11-3	TRBD1	TRBJ2-3	NA	TGTGCCAGCAGCCCACGGGGACAGTCAGATACGCAGTATTTT	CASSPRGQSDTQYF
TRBV11-2	TRBD2	TRBJ2-1	NA	TGTGCCAGCAGCCAACTTAGCGGGGGGGCCTATGAGCAGTTCTTC	CASSQLSGGAYEQFF
TRBV5-1	NA	TRBJ2-7	NA	TGCGCCAGCAGCTTTAATGCGGATTCCTACGAGCAGTACTTC	CASSFNADSYEQYF
TRBV18	NA	TRBJ2-4	NA	TGTGCCAGCTCACCACCGGCGCAGGGTCGAAACATTCAGTACTTC	CASSPPAQGRNIQYF
TRBV7-9	NA	TRBJ1-2	NA	TGTGCCAGCAGTCGAGGGATTGATCCGGGCTACACCTTC	CASSRGIDPGYTF
TRBV4-3	TRBD1	TRBJ1-2	NA	TGCGCCAGCAGCCAAGATGAGGGCAGGGGGCGCTATGGCTACACCTTC	CASSQDEGRGRYGYTF
TRBV9	TRBD2	TRBJ2-2	NA	TGTGCCAGCAGCGACCGGCAGGAGCGGGGGGGCAGTACCGGGGAGCTGTTTTTT	CASSDRQERGGSTGELFF
TRBV10-3	NA	TRBJ1-1	NA	TGTGCCATCAAGAACAGTTACACTGAAGCTTTCTTT	CAIKNSYTEAFF
TRBV28	NA	TRBJ2-1	NA	TGTGCCAGCAGTAGGACACTTGGCTCCATACATGAGCAGTTCTTC	CASSRTLGSIHEQFF
TRBV5-6	TRBD2	TRBJ2-1	NA	TGTGCCAGCAGCTTATTCGCGGGGGGGCCTCTAGCTGAGCAGTTCTTC	CASSLFAGGPLAEQFF
TRBV4-2	TRBD2	TRBJ2-7	NA	TGTGCCAGCAGCCAATCCAGCGGGGAAGCCTACGAGCAGTACTTC	CASSQSSGEAYEQYF
TRBV2	TRBD1	TRBJ1-5	few	TGTGCCAGCACCGAGGGGACAGGGGGCGGCAATCAGCCCCAGCATTTT	CASTEGTGGGNQPQHF
TRBV24-1	NA	TRBJ1-1	NA	TGTGCCACCAGTTCCGGGGGGAACACTGAAGCTTTCTTT	CATSSGGNTEAFF
TRBV2	NA	TRBJ2-7	NA	TGTGCCAGCCAATACTCGAGGGGGTCCTACGAGCAGTACTTC	CASQYSRGSYEQYF
TRBV6-5	TRBD1	TRBJ1-1	NA	TGTGCCAGCAGTTCCGGGACAGGGGCGGCTTTCTTT	CASSSGTGAAFF
TRBV4-1	TRBD2	TRBJ2-5	NA	TGCGCCAGCTCCCCCGGAGGGCGGGGGGCACAAGAGACCCAGTACTTC	CASSPGGRGAQETQYF
TRBV7-9	TRBD2	TRBJ2-3	NA	TGTGCCAGCAGCTTAGTCGGGGGGGGCACAGATACGCAGTATTTT	CASSLVGGGTDTQYF
TRBV5-1	NA	TRBJ2-5	NA	TGCGCCAGCAGCGTCCAACTAGGAACCCCCCAAGAGACCCAGTACTTC	CASSVQLGTPQETQYF
TRBV11-2	NA	TRBJ2-7	NA	TGTGCCAGCAGCACGGGGCCCGGGGGAAGCTCCTACGAGCAGTACTTC	CASSTGPGGSSYEQYF
TRBV6-1	NA	TRBJ2-5	once	TGTGCCAGCAGTGAAGGGGCAGCAGTCCAAGAGACCCAGTACTTC	CASSEGAAVQETQYF
TRBV5-1	TRBD1	TRBJ1-2	NA	TGCGCCAGCAGCTTGGGAGTGGGGCCCGGACAGGGGATAGAAGGCTACACCTTC	CASSLGVGPGQGIEGYTF
TRBV11-1	NA	TRBJ1-6	NA	TGTGCCAGCAGCTTACTTTCGGGGAATTCACCCCTCCACTTT	CASSLLSGNSPLHF
TRBV27	TRBD1	TRBJ2-7	NA	TGTGCCAGCAGTTTTCTTGGGACAGGGGGAGAGTACTTC	CASSFLGTGGEYF
TRBV5-1	NA	TRBJ2-7	NA	TGCGCCAGCAGCTTGAATCAGGCGGGCGAGCAGTACTTC	CASSLNQAGEQYF
TRBV6-6	TRBD1	TRBJ1-5	NA	TGTGCCAGCAGTTACGCGGGACAGGGGGCGACCCAGCATTTT	CASSYAGQGATQHF
TRBV19	NA	TRBJ1-4	NA	TGTGCCAGTAGTATATCCCTGGTTGGCGAAAAACTGTTTTTT	CASSISLVGEKLFF
TRBV6-5	NA	TRBJ1-2	NA	TGTGCCAGCAGTTATGGGGCAGCTAACTATGGCTACACCTTC	CASSYGAANYGYTF
TRBV5-1	TRBD2	TRBJ2-3	NA	TGCGCCAGCAGCTTCTTAGGACTAGCGGGGATCAGCACAGATACGCAGTATTTT	CASSFLGLAGISTDTQYF
TRBV5-6	TRBD1	TRBJ1-2	NA	TGTGCCAGCAGCTGGACAGGGAGACCTAACTATGGCTACACCTTC	CASSWTGRPNYGYTF
TRBV5-1	NA	TRBJ2-3	NA	TGCGCCAGCAGCTTGGGAAACCTTTGGGGCCCGGCGCAGTATTTT	CASSLGNLWGPAQYF
TRBV21-1	NA	TRBJ2-4	NA	TGTGCCAGCAGCACCCGGGACAGAAATGATCTAGCCAAAAACATTCAGTACTTC	CASSTRDRNDLAKNIQYF
TRBV18	TRBD1	TRBJ2-1	NA	TGTGCCAGCTCCCTCGGGACAGGGCCAGGCCATGAGCAGTTCTTC	CASSLGTGPGHEQFF
TRBV7-7	NA	TRBJ2-3	once	TGTGCCAGCAGCTTAGGCGGAACCTTCACAGATACGCAGTATTTT	CASSLGGTFTDTQYF
TRBV5-6	NA	TRBJ1-1	NA	TGTGCCAGCAGCTTGTCGTCTTTCAGGGGTGAAGCTTTCTTT	CASSLSSFRGEAFF
TRBV7-9	TRBD1	TRBJ2-3	NA	TGTGCCAGCAGCGGACGGACAGGGGTGTGGGACCAGAGAGTCTACTTT	CASSGRTGVWDQRVYF
TRBV5-1	NA	TRBJ2-7	NA	TGCGCCAGCAGCTTGGACAATTCCTACGAGCAGTACTTC	CASSLDNSYEQYF
TRBV19	NA	TRBJ2-6	NA	TGTGCCAGTAGTATAGGTAGCCAGTACTCTGGGGCCAACGTCCTGACTTTC	CASSIGSQYSGANVLTF
TRBV7-2	NA	TRBJ2-7	NA	TGTGCCAGCAGCTTATCAGCAGGGGCTTACGAGCAGTACTTC	CASSLSAGAYEQYF
TRBV6-4	NA	TRBJ1-1	NA	TGTGCCAGCAGTGGTCTCGGGAGGATGAACACTGAAGCTTTCTTT	CASSGLGRMNTEAFF
TRBV28	TRBD1	TRBJ1-1	NA	TGTGCCATACAGGGGGATAGGCTCTTGAACACTGAAGCTTTCTTT	CAIQGDRLLNTEAFF
TRBV6-5	NA	TRBJ2-5	once	TGTGCCAGCAGTCCTGAAGGGGTTGAGGAGACCCAGTACTTC	CASSPEGVEETQYF